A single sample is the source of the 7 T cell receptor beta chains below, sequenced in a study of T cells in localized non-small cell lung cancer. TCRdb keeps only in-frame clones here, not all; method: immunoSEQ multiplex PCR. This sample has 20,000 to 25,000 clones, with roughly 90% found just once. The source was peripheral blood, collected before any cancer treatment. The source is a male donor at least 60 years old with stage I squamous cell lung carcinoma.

CDR3 bases: TGTGCCAGCAGCTTAGCGGTCACGGAGACCCAGTACTTC. Its translation: CASSLAVTETQYF. This chain uses TRBV7-8 with TRBJ2-5; no firm D call. V was shortened by 0 bases and J by 5 bases, with 7 bases between the two germline ends. Germline-derived CDR1 and CDR2 are SGHVS and FQNEAQ. The CDR3 contains 13 residues.

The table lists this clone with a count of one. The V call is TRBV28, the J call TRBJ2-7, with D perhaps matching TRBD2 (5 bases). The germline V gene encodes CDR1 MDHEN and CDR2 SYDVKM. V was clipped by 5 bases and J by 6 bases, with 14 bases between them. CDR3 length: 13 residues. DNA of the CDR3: TGTGCCAGCAGTCTCGGACGGGCGGGCGAGCAGTACTTC. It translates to CASSLGRAGEQYF.

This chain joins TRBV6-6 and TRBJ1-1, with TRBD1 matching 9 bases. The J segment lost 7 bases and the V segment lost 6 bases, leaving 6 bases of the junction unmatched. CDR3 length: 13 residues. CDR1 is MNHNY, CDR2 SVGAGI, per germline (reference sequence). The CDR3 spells CASRKQGAVEAFF. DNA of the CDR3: TGTGCCAGCAGGAAACAGGGGGCGGTTGAAGCTTTCTTT.

The DNA of the CDR3 is TGTGCCACCAGCACAGGGAGTTCTTTTACTGAAGCTTTCTTT. This codes for CATSTGSSFTEAFF. The chain has TRBV15 and TRBJ1-1, with TRBD1 as a possible D gene (5 bases). CDR1 and CDR2 (germline): LNHNV, YYDKDF (reference sequence). V shed 4 bases and J shed 5 bases, with 14 bases lying between them. There are 14 residues in the CDR3.

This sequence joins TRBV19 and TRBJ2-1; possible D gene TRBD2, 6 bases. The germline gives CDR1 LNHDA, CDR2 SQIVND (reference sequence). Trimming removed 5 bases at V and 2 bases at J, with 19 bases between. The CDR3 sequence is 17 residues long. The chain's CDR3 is CASSPNRGGDAYNEQFF. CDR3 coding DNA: TGTGCCAGTAGTCCCAACCGCGGAGGGGACGCCTACAATGAGCAGTTCTTC.

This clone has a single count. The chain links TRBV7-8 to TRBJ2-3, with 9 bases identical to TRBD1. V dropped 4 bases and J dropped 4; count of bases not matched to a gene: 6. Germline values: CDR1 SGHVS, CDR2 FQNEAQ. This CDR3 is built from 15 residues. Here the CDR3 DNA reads TGTGCCAGCAGCTCTGGGACAGGGAGGTCAGATACGCAGTATTTT. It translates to CASSSGTGRSDTQYF.

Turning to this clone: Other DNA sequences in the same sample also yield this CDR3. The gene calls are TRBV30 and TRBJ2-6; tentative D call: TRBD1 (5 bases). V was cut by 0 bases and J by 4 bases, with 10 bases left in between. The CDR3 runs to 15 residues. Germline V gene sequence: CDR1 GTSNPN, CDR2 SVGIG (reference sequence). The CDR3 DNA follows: TGTGCCTGGAGTGTTGGGGCGAGCGGGGCCAACGTCCTGACTTTC. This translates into CAWSVGASGANVLTF.